This T cell receptor (beta chain) was found in a study of blood T cell repertoires in COVID-19. Study summary: Sample material is recorded as cDNA or gDNA derived from T cells, B-cell-depleted T cells, or PBMCs.

The V and J ends lost 3 bases and 0 bases respectively, with 21 bases between them. Germline V gene data show CDR1 as SGHVS and CDR2 as FQNEAQ. The CDR3 spans 19 residues. Individuals aged roughly 18 to 95 years were recruited from about two dozen US areas. Participant-given clinical history determined each cohort assignment. Cohort 3 donors counted as recovered after two negative PCRs, clearance, or resolved symptoms. TCRdb keeps only in-frame clones here, not all; method: immunoSEQ multiplex PCR. The table includes some 530,000 clones, around nine tenths detected once. The rearrangement links TRBV7-8 to TRBJ1-3; D is perhaps TRBD1 (5 bases). The origin of this receptor is a woman aged 55-70 years who had recovered from COVID-19. The sequencing sample was made of PBMCs or T cells enriched from blood (not recorded which). In nucleotides, the CDR3 is TGTGCCAGCAGCTTTTATGGTGCCCCTACAGGCACCTCTGGAAACACCATATATTTT. Protein: CASSFYGAPTGTSGNTIYF.